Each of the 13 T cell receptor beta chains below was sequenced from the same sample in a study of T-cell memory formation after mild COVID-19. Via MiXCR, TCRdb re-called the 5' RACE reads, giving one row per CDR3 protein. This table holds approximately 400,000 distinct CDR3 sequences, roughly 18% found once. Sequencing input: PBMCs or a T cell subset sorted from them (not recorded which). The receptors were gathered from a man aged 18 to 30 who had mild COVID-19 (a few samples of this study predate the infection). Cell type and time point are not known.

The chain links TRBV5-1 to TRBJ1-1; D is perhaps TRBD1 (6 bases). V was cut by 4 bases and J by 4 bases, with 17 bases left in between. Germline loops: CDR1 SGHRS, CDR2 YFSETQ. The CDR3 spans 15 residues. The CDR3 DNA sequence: TGCGCCAGCAGCCAGGGCGGGGGGCAGGGCACTGAAGCTTTCTTT. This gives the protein CASSQGGGQGTEAFF.

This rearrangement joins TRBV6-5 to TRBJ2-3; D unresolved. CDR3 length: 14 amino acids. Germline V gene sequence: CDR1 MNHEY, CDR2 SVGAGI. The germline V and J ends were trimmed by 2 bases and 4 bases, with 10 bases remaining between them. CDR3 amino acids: CASSYTPKADTQYF. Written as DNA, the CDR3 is TGTGCCAGCAGTTACACTCCGAAGGCAGATACGCAGTATTTT.

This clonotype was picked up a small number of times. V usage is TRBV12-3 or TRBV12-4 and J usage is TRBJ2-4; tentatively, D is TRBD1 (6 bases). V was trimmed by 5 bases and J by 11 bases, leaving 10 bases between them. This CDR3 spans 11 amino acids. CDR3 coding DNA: TGTGCCAGCAGTCCCCGGACAGTTCAGTACTTC. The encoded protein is CASSPRTVQYF.

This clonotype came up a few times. The CDR3 DNA sequence: TGTGCCAGCAGCTTAATGAGAGCGGGGGATACGCAGTATTTT. Translating it yields CASSLMRAGDTQYF. The chain carries TRBV7-9 and TRBJ2-3; 7 bases match TRBD2. The junction had 5 bases not matched to a gene; V was cut back by 2 bases and J by 6 bases. CDR3 length equals 14 residues. Germline loops: CDR1 SEHNR, CDR2 FQNEAQ (reference sequence).

In DNA form, the CDR3 reads TGTGCCAGCACCACAGGGGCGAGGGAGCAGTACTTC. This gives the protein CASTTGAREQYF. V and J are TRBV6-5 and TRBJ2-7, with TRBD1 matching 7 bases. The V segment lost 7 bases and the J segment 7 bases; nucleotides outside the gene matches: 7. Germline lookup yields CDR1 MNHEY and CDR2 SVGAGI. This CDR3 contains 12 residues.

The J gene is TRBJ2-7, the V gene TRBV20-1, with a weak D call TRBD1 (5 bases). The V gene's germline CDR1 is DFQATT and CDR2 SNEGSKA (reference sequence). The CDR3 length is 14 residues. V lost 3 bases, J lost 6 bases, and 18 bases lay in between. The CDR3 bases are TGCAGTGCTAGGACGATGACAGATTCGGTCGAGCAGTACGTC. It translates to CSARTMTDSVEQYV.

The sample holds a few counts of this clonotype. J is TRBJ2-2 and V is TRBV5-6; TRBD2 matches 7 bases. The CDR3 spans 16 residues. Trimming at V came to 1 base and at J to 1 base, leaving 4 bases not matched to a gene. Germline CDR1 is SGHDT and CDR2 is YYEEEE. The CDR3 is CASSLTGGRNTGELFF. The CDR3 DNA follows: TGTGCCAGCAGCTTGACGGGGGGACGGAACACCGGGGAGCTGTTTTTT.

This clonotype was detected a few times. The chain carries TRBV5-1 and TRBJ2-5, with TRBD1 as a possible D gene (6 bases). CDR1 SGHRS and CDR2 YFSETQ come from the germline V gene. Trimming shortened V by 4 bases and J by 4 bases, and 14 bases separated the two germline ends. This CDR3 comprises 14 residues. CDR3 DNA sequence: TGCGCCAGCAGCGTCCGGTTAGGGGGAGAGACCCAGTACTTC. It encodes CASSVRLGGETQYF.

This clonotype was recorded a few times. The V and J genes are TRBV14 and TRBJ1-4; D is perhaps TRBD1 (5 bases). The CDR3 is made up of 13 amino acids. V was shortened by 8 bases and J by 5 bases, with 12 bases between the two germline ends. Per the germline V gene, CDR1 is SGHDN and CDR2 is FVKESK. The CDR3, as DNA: TGTGCCAGCGCCCGGGGGGGGAATGAAAAACTGTTTTTT. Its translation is CASARGGNEKLFF. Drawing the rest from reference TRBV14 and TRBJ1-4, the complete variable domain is EAGVTQFPSHSVIEKGQTVTLRCDPISGHDNLYWYRRVMGKEIKFLLHFVKESKQDESGMPNNRFLAERTGGTYSTLKVQPAELEDSGVYFCASARGGNEKLFFGSGTQLSVL.

The CDR3 DNA is TGTGCCAGCAGCACAGACAGGGTTAGAGAGACCCAGTACTTC. It codes for CASSTDRVRETQYF. V and J are TRBV7-9 and TRBJ2-5, with 7 bases matching TRBD1. CDR3 length: 14 residues. Germline CDR1 reads SEHNR; CDR2 reads FQNEAQ (reference sequence). With 5 bases clipped from V and 4 bases from J, the junction kept 7 bases outside the gene matches. The whole variable domain, filled in from reference TRBV7-9 and TRBJ2-5, reads DTGVSQNPRHKITKRGQNVTFRCDPISEHNRLYWYRQTLGQGPEFLTYFQNEAQLEKSRLLSDRFSAERPKGSFSTLEIQRTEQGDSAMYLCASSTDRVRETQYFGPGTRLLVL.

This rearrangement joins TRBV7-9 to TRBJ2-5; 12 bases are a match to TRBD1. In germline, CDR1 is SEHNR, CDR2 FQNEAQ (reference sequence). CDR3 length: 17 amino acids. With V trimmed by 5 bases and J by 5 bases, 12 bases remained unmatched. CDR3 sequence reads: CASSARRPGQGAETQYF. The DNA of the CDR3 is TGTGCCAGCAGCGCTCGCCGTCCGGGACAGGGGGCCGAGACCCAGTACTTC.

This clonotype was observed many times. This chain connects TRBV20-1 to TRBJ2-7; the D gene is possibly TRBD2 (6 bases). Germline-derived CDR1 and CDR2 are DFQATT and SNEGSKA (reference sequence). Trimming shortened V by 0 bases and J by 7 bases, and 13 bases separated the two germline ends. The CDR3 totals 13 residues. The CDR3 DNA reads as TGCAGTGCTAGAGATTATGGGACTGGGGAGCAGTACGTC. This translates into CSARDYGTGEQYV.

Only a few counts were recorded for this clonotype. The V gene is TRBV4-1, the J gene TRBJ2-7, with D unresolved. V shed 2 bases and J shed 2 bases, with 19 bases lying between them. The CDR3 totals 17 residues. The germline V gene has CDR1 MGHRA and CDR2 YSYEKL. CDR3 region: CASSQSPSLNWAYEQYF. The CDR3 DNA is TGCGCCAGCAGCCAAAGTCCCTCCCTGAATTGGGCCTACGAGCAGTACTTC.